This T cell receptor (beta chain) was identified in a study of cytomegalovirus exposure and HLA in healthy donors (dated by TCRdb to about 2017). In the study overall: In an earlier analysis of around 540 of the donors, roughly 300 Gb of sequence data and 100 million or so unique TCR beta sequences from some 170 million T cells were reported. In the later analysis, no new phenotypic data were used to find candidate immune exposures; instead, reliance was placed on TCR beta sequences and their occurrence across donors. Besides the first cohort of approximately 710 subjects, a separate validation cohort made up of over a hundred different subjects was used. Of the roughly 400 genotyped donors, approximately 83% fell in the genetic ancestry cluster associated with self-reported Caucasian donors. An early release covering about 600 HLA-typed donors comprised 250 to 350 gigabases of sequencing data and some 79 million unique TCR sequences. Alongside the repertoire data, information on donor age, sex, ethnicity and CMV serostatus was compiled. To study patterns of TCR occurrence, a later analysis re-analyzed previously published TCR beta repertoires from 600 to 750 donors and added high-resolution HLA genotyping. To predict cytomegalovirus infection status, the study brought together high-throughput TCR immunosequencing, statistical association of individual TCRs with disease status, and machine learning. The study was designed to test whether signatures of past pathogen exposure could be identified by cataloging public T cell receptors. On average, roughly 250,000 unique TCR beta nucleotide sequences were sequenced per donor among a few hundred genotyped donors of the cohort, with roughly 18% of those sequences being non-productive. Class I and class II HLA loci were covered by the typing at four-digit resolution. The study used immunosequencing to profile the T cell repertoires of approximately 690 subjects and linked those repertoires to cytomegalovirus serostatus. Four or five DR-DQ haplotypes were treated as single units for association and clustering because of strong linkage in the cohort. A later genetic analysis took genome-wide SNP genotypes for about 55% of the 666 donors and used that subset as a discovery cohort. Every discovery cohort repertoire had been produced on one sequencing platform. An earlier analysis of approximately 580 of the donors used high-throughput TCR beta sequencing to judge whether each TCR beta V gene segment behaved as functional or pseudogenic. The number of donors typed differed by locus, with about 629-640 for A, B, C, DRB1 and DQB1, over 500 for DQA1, approximately 570 for DPA1, and 472 for DPB1. Broader findings and caveats from the paper: The presence/absence analyses assumed that sequencing depth was roughly uniform across donors, and that assumption may not be true. V-gene and J-gene trimming of TCR beta chains was associated with a missense DCLRE1C variant in a later genetic analysis, and the association was replicated in an independent cohort. It was suggested by the authors that the approach could potentially be generalized to other disease states and immunological phenotypes. Because some donors lacked HLA typing at each locus, the association tests relied only on the typed subset. A later analysis reported that several top co-occurrence clusters appeared linked to parvovirus B19, influenza, CMV and Epstein-Barr virus. The study listed 164 TCR beta chains as associated with cytomegalovirus. Linkage disequilibrium might explain the correlated functional status among segregating V segments, but an unknown experimental factor could not be excluded. A group of highly shared sequence variants was considered likely to be a technical artifact of the sequencing pipeline. This cohort had only TCR beta chains sequenced, and the lack of alpha or paired-chain data limited which features could be detected. In an earlier analysis of some 550 of the donors, most TCR beta V segments were observed in productive rearrangements about 87% or about 30% of the time, broadly matching IMGT annotations. Because counts were too low, approximately 18 rarely observed V segments, including chromosome 9 orphons, were excluded from the earlier analysis of 587 of the donors. The 87-base-pair reads could not distinguish some IMGT-functional V segments, including TRBV6-2 and TRBV6-3, so those segments were excluded. When HLA alleles, especially DR and DQ, strongly co-occurred, TCR associations were difficult to assign to individual alleles. Cytomegalovirus status was reported to be diagnosed by the classifier with high specificity and sensitivity in both the original and validation cohorts. The only immune exposure information available for the cohort was CMV serostatus. A later analysis associated around 16,000 TCR beta sequences with specific HLA alleles at a false discovery rate of 0.05. A further reported finding was that TCR beta sequences accurately predicted the HLA-A and HLA-B alleles for most subjects in the first cohort. In a later analysis, TCR association rates were found to vary across HLA loci, with the most associated TCRs seen for DRB1 alleles and the fewest for HLA-C alleles. Most TCR sequences were seen in very few donors, while some public TCRs were found in many individuals. In a later analysis, HLA-associated TCR beta chains showed more clonal expansion and lower generation probabilities than non-associated chains that were equally common. In a later genetic analysis, fewer N-insertions in productive TCRs were reported among donors in an Asian-associated ancestry cluster than the approximately 670-donor mean. Most CMV-associated TCR beta chains appeared to be HLA-restricted in a later analysis, and the HLA associations seemed to be driven largely by CMV exposure. Three of the identified cytomegalovirus-associated TCR beta chains were confirmed in vitro to be specific for cytomegalovirus antigens.

Library preparation employed the immunoSEQ multiplex PCR assay. A mixture of 60 forward primers for TCR Vbeta segments and 13 reverse primers for TCR Jbeta segments was used in the multiplex PCR. The CDR3 region of rearranged TCR beta genes was amplified from genomic DNA by a multiplex PCR assay. Amplified TCR beta libraries were sequenced as 87-base-pair reads on the Illumina HiSeq System. In the source study's methods: A later analysis tallied about 77 million unique TCR beta chains across the 700 or so repertoires, and some 12 million of those chains were shared by two or more donors. To remove PCR and sequencing errors, raw reads were error-corrected and collapsed into unique sequences using a nearest-neighbor algorithm that merged closely related sequences. CDR3 sequences were aligned to IMGT reference sequences to assign V, D and J gene segments. For a sequence to be retained, a match of at least six nucleotides to both a V gene segment and a J gene segment was required. Rearrangements were called productive when the CDR3 lacked stop codons and stayed in frame with V and J; all others were non-productive. CDR3 was defined according to IMGT convention as the region running from the second conserved V-encoded cysteine to the conserved J-encoded phenylalanine. The earlier analysis of fewer than 700 of the donors excluded sequences that lacked an unambiguous match to a single V gene segment. An earlier analysis of 500 to 600 of the donors classified V segments as functional when productive rearrangements were above 56.7% and as segregating when the standard deviation between donors was above 5%. A statistical classification framework was built for diagnosing cytomegalovirus status from the catalog of TCR beta chain sequences. In a later analysis, TCR nucleotide sequences were compared against IMGT/GENE-DB human TR gene sequences so that V and J genes could be assigned. In a later analysis, CDR3 sequences and most-parsimonious VDJ recombination scenarios were assigned using the TCRdist pipeline. In a later analysis, each TCR beta chain was defined by its CDR3 amino acid sequence together with its V-gene family, and reads without a unique V-gene family were excluded. In a later analysis, nearly 600 highly shared, low-generation-probability nucleotide sequences were removed to address suspected cross-contamination and a sequencing artifact. In a later analysis, a clonal expansion index was calculated for each public chain from normalized within-repertoire ranks of inferred template counts. A later analysis computed generation probabilities with a VDJ recombination model fitted to out-of-frame rearrangements, and checked the results against IGoR. Hypergeometric tests were used in a later analysis to score TCR-TCR, TCR-HLA and TCR-CMV co-occurrence, with a repertoire-size bias correction applied to the TCR pairs. In a later analysis, false discovery rates were estimated by permuting HLA or CMV assignments 20 times. In a later analysis, co-occurring TCRs were grouped using DBSCAN, with TCRdist sequence similarity added in when clustering inside HLA-allele-positive subsets. Repertoires with fewer than 30,000 or more than 120,000 public chains were left out of co-occurrence clustering, as were five repertoires with anomalous nucleotide sharing. TCRdb re-hosts the immuneACCESS table, in-frame sequences only. Its copies lack some clones; in the studies checked, an unresolved V gene accounts for under half of them, and the cause for the rest is not known. V, J and clone size are those of that table, while D and trimming were read from the DNA. For this sample, the table gives roughly 80,000 clones. The ten largest clonotypes hold just over 5.5% of the sample.

With respect to this clone: The specificity of this receptor is unknown.

The trim is 5 bases for V and 6 bases for J, with a gap of 13 bases between the germline ends. Measured from the cysteine to the phenylalanine, the CDR3 is 12 residues long. Only CDR3 DNA remains: 36 bases, in frame from the first base. CDR1 and CDR2 were assigned from the germline V gene as SQVTM and ANQGSEA. The cohort consisted of some 730 healthy bone marrow donors. At the time of sampling, all cohort members were nominally healthy, though unrecorded immune exposures were likely present. The donor was CMV seropositive and was included in the group of 250 to 350 seropositive cohort members. A peripheral blood sample was provided by each donor, and peripheral blood mononuclear cells were used for TCR beta sequencing. The Qiagen DNeasy Blood Extraction Kit was used to extract genomic DNA from the blood cell samples.

The sample taken for sequencing was PBMCs. Recombination connected TRBV29-1 to TRBJ1-1, with the D gene not confidently named. The sequence was collected from a girl aged 5 to 17 in good health and CMV-seropositive. The base sequence is TGCAGCGTTAGCTCGGGTAGACCTGAAGCTTTCTTT. This translates into CSVSSGRPEAFF.